This T cell receptor beta chain emerged from a study of spatial heterogeneity in lung cancer. Study-level background: The correlation between TCR transcript counts in tumor regions and a T cell module score from matched bulk RNA-seq was strong.

Of note for this clonotype: No antigen is known for it.

On each TCR cDNA molecule, a unique molecular identifier was present. In TCRdb, the 5' RACE reads were re-called with MiXCR into one record per CDR3 protein. The table includes roughly 4,400 distinct CDR3 sequences, roughly 8.9% detected once. This sample's time point: sample taken at primary tumor resection. A total of 72 untreated early-stage non-small cell lung cancer patients served as donors. Frozen PBMC, nontumor lung or tumor provided whole RNA, which was sequenced unsorted. J was trimmed by 2 bases and V by 2 bases; bases with no gene match: 4. The germline gives CDR1 MNHNS, CDR2 SASEGT. The CDR3 totals 16 residues. Study-wide points: It was found that expanded intratumoral alpha and beta TCR counts tracked tumor mutation counts.

The sequence derives from a female donor with early-stage non-small cell lung cancer. The chain joins TRBV6-1 to TRBJ2-4, with 9 bases identical to TRBD1. The sequenced sample was lung tumor tissue, obtained at surgery. The CDR3 is CASSERDRVSKNIQYF. DNA of the CDR3: TGTGCCAGCAGTGAAAGGGACAGGGTATCCAAAAACATTCAGTACTTC.